This passage covers 32 T cell receptor beta chains from one sample sequenced in a study of blood T cell repertoires in COVID-19 (dated by TCRdb to the early 2020s). The library was prepared using the immunoSEQ multiplex PCR assay. Imported from immuneACCESS, the table was reduced by TCRdb to in-frame sequences with V and J called. These copies leave out some clones; in studies compared against another copy, an unresolved V gene accounts for under half, and the cause of the remainder is not known. The sample table holds approximately 300,000 clones, of which around four fifths were seen once. The ten largest account for 4.1% of the sample. The sample taken for sequencing was peripheral blood. All receptors come from a woman aged 45 to 65 with active or convalescent COVID-19.

The genes are TRBV2 and TRBJ2-7, with D tentatively TRBD2 (5 bases). CDR3 size: 16 residues. V lost 6 bases and J lost 1, with 19 bases in between. Germline-derived CDR1 and CDR2 are SNHLY and FYNNEI. The CDR3 here is CASSSGLLRGSYEQYF. CDR3 DNA sequence: TGTGCCAGCAGCTCAGGACTTCTCAGAGGGTCCTACGAGCAGTACTTC.

The chain is built from TRBV19 and TRBJ2-3, with 10 bases fitting TRBD2. Germline CDR1 and CDR2: LNHDA and SQIVND (reference sequence). Trimming at V came to 6 bases and at J to 1 base, leaving 4 bases not matched to a gene. The CDR3 extends over 15 amino acids. In DNA, the CDR3 is TGTGCCAGTAGCCTAGCGGGAGCTCGCACAGATACGCAGTATTTT. Its protein is CASSLAGARTDTQYF.

This clone was seen at least ten times. The chain uses TRBV11-3 and TRBJ2-1, with a weak D call TRBD2 (6 bases). V shed 4 bases and J shed 5 bases, with 12 bases lying between them. This CDR3 is 14 amino acids long. The germline V gene encodes CDR1 SGHNT and CDR2 YENEEA. CDR3 region: CASSSPWGDNEQFF. CDR3 bases: TGTGCCAGCAGCTCCCCTTGGGGGGACAATGAGCAGTTCTTC.

The chain couples TRBV6-2 or TRBV6-3 to TRBJ2-7; D perhaps matches TRBD1 (5 bases). Germline assignment: CDR1 MNHEY and CDR2 SVGEGT. V lost 3 bases and J 7 bases, leaving 13 bases between the germline ends. The CDR3 contains 13 residues. For the CDR3, the DNA is TGTGCCAGCAGTTATTCAGCAGGGCGGGAGCAGTACTTC. This encodes CASSYSAGREQYF.

This clone has just one count. The chain carries TRBV3-1 (or the pseudogene TRBV3-2) and TRBJ2-1; TRBD2 is a possible D gene (6 bases). The length of the CDR3 is 14 residues. Germline-derived CDR1 and CDR2 are LGHDT and YNNKEL (reference sequence). Trimming pared 5 bases from V and 4 bases from J, leaving 12 bases between. In nucleotides, the CDR3 is TGTGCCAGCAGCTTCAACAGCGGGTACAATGAGCAGTTCTTC. This gives the protein CASSFNSGYNEQFF.

This clone appeared a few times. This chain connects TRBV5-1 to TRBJ2-5; D not certain. The CDR3 extends over 13 amino acids. Germline V CDR1 and CDR2: SGHRS, YFSETQ. The V end lost 4 bases, the J end lost 3 bases, and 10 bases lay between the germline ends. The CDR3 protein is CASSRRREETQYF. CDR3 DNA: TGCGCCAGCAGCCGTAGACGGGAAGAGACCCAGTACTTC.

J is TRBJ1-5 and V is TRBV11-2; 10 bases match TRBD1. V shed 3 bases and J 10 bases; nucleotides not matched to a gene: 6. The CDR3 runs 14 residues. From germline, CDR1 is SGHAT and CDR2 FQNNGV. Written as DNA, the CDR3 is TGTGCCAGCAGCTTGACAGGGGGCGGAAGTCCCCAGCATTTT. This codes for CASSLTGGGSPQHF. Looking up the rest from reference TRBV11-2 and TRBJ1-5 gives the full variable domain: EAGVAQSPRYKIIEKRQSVAFWCNPISGHATLYWYQQILGQGPKLLIQFQNNGVVDDSQLPKDRFSAERLKGVDSTLKIQPAKLEDSAVYLCASSLTGGGSPQHFGDGTRLSIL.

The chain uses TRBV7-2 and TRBJ1-1, with TRBD1 matching 9 bases. The CDR3 sequence is 12 residues long. V lost 5 bases to trimming and J lost 11 bases; unmatched junction nucleotides: 6. Germline loops: CDR1 SGHTA, CDR2 FQGNSA. CDR3 region: CASSLRTGVAFF. CDR3 DNA: TGTGCCAGCAGCCTGAGGACAGGGGTGGCTTTCTTT.

The chain uses TRBV3-1 (or the pseudogene TRBV3-2) and TRBJ1-2; a weak D match, TRBD1 (6 bases). The V gene lost 3 bases and the J gene lost 8 bases, with 28 bases spanning the gap. The CDR3 runs to 18 residues. CDR1 and CDR2 (germline): LGHDT, YNNKEL (reference sequence). CDR3 sequence reads: CASSHPLLQGQGLNGYTF. CDR3 DNA: TGTGCCAGCAGCCACCCCTTGCTTCAGGGGCAGGGCTTAAACGGCTACACCTTC.

The V call is TRBV7-2, the J call TRBJ1-2; 7 bases line up with TRBD1. J gave up 4 bases and V 8 bases, and 10 bases lay outside the gene matches. The CDR3 runs 14 residues. Germline values: CDR1 SGHTA, CDR2 FQGNSA. In DNA, the CDR3 is TGTGCCAGCGGTCGACAGGGTATGAGCTATGGCTACACCTTC. This codes for CASGRQGMSYGYTF.

This chain connects TRBV3-1 (or the pseudogene TRBV3-2) to TRBJ2-1; tentatively, D is TRBD2 (6 bases). Trimming cost V 6 bases and J 2 bases, with 23 bases left between them. The CDR3 runs to 18 residues. Germline CDR1 reads LGHDT; CDR2 reads YNNKEL (reference sequence). The CDR3 sequence: CASSPRYLRRDTYNEQFF. CDR3 in DNA: TGTGCCAGCAGTCCAAGATATCTAAGGCGGGATACCTACAATGAGCAGTTCTTC.

The chain carries TRBV7-8 and TRBJ1-2, with D unclear. This CDR3 region has 17 residues. V shed 1 base and J shed 1 base, with 16 bases lying between them. CDR1 and CDR2 (germline): SGHVS, FQNEAQ. CDR3 DNA: TGTGCCAGCAGCTTAGGGAGAGGGAGGCGGGTTAACTATGGCTACACCTTC. Translating gives CASSLGRGRRVNYGYTF.

This clone was detected only a few times. The V gene is TRBV10-3, the J gene TRBJ1-6; the D gene is possibly TRBD1 (5 bases). The germline V and J ends were trimmed by 4 bases and 10 bases, with 11 bases remaining between them. There are 13 residues in the CDR3. Germline V CDR1 and CDR2: ENHRY, SYGVKD. DNA of the CDR3: TGTGCCATCAGTGCCGGGGGTTGGTCACCCCTCCACTTT. Its translation: CAISAGGWSPLHF.

The genes are TRBV14 and TRBJ2-5; no firm D call. The germline CDR1 and CDR2 sequences are SGHDN and FVKESK. CDR3 size: 13 residues. The germline V and J ends were trimmed by 4 bases and 2 bases, with 8 bases remaining between them. CDR3 sequence (DNA): TGTGCCAGCAGCCGCAGGATACAAGAGACCCAGTACTTC. It codes for CASSRRIQETQYF.

Worth noting for this clone: The sample holds other DNA sequences that translate to the same CDR3. The chain carries TRBV5-1 and TRBJ1-1, with TRBD1 matching 7 bases. This CDR3 spans 14 amino acids. The V gene's germline CDR1 is SGHRS and CDR2 YFSETQ. V shed 0 bases and J 5 bases; nucleotides not matched to a gene: 4. For the CDR3, the DNA is TGCGCCAGCAGCTTGGGGCAGGGGGGTACTGAAGCTTTCTTT. Its translation: CASSLGQGGTEAFF.

J is TRBJ1-1 and V is TRBV18; D unclear. Trimming removed 2 bases from V and 4 bases from J, with 11 bases in between. CDR3 length: 14 amino acids. Germline V gene sequence: CDR1 KGHSH, CDR2 LQKENI. The CDR3 bases are TGTGCCAGCTCACCAAGGCCGGGGTCCACTGAAGCTTTCTTT. Amino acid sequence: CASSPRPGSTEAFF. Full variable domain (remainder filled in from reference TRBV18 and TRBJ1-1): NAGVMQNPRHLVRRRGQEARLRCSPMKGHSHVYWYRQLPEEGLKFMVYLQKENIIDESGMPKERFSAEFPKEGPSILRIQQVVRGDSAAYFCASSPRPGSTEAFFGQGTRLTVV.

The rearrangement joins TRBV7-9 to TRBJ1-4; possibly TRBD1 for D (6 bases). With 3 bases removed from V and 4 bases from J, the gap between germline ends came to 9 bases. This CDR3 is built from 14 residues. Germline V lookup: CDR1 SEHNR, CDR2 FQNEAQ (reference sequence). This chain's CDR3 is CASSFGTNNEKLFF. As DNA, the CDR3 is TGTGCCAGCAGCTTCGGGACAAATAATGAAAAACTGTTTTTT.

This sequence joins TRBV27 and TRBJ2-5, with 8 positions matching TRBD1. V dropped 0 bases and J dropped 5; count of bases not matched to a gene: 5. Per germline, CDR1 MNHEY and CDR2 SMNVEV (reference sequence). CDR3 length: 15 residues. For the CDR3, the DNA is TGTGCCAGCAGTTTATCGGCGACAGGGGTTGAGACCCAGTACTTC. Amino acids: CASSLSATGVETQYF.

This chain connects TRBV4-2 to TRBJ1-2, with TRBD1 identical over 7 bases. V lost 4 bases and J lost 4; bases outside the gene matches: 6. Germline loops: CDR1 LGHNA, CDR2 YNFKEQ. The CDR3 runs 14 residues. The DNA of the CDR3 is TGTGCCAGCAGCCCCGAGACAGGGACCTATGGCTACACCTTC. It codes for CASSPETGTYGYTF.

The chain couples TRBV27 to TRBJ2-1; 10 bases match TRBD1. CDR3 length equals 17 residues. The J segment lost 3 bases and the V segment lost 3 bases, leaving 8 bases of the junction unmatched. The germline CDR1 and CDR2 sequences are MNHEY and SMNVEV (reference sequence). The CDR3 bases are TGTGCCAGCAGTTTGAATTCCGGGACAGGGGTCTACAATGAGCAGTTCTTC. Protein sequence: CASSLNSGTGVYNEQFF.

The J gene is TRBJ2-1, the V gene TRBV11-1, with D maybe TRBD1 (6 bases). Trimming shortened V by 8 bases and J by 8 bases, and 19 bases separated the two germline ends. In germline, CDR1 is SGHAT, CDR2 FQDESV (reference sequence). This CDR3 is built from 14 residues. CDR3 region: CASAPGTYVHEQFF. Written as DNA, the CDR3 is TGTGCCAGCGCTCCCGGGACATATGTTCATGAGCAGTTCTTC.

The chain has TRBV7-6 and TRBJ2-7, with 8 bases matching TRBD2. Germline CDR1 SGHVS, CDR2 FNYEAQ. V was clipped by 4 bases and J by 3 bases; unmatched bases: 17. This CDR3 spans 18 amino acids. CDR3 amino acids: CASSSGGPGGSGSYEQYF. The CDR3 bases are TGTGCCAGCAGCTCCGGGGGGCCCGGCGGGAGCGGGAGCTACGAGCAGTACTTC.

The V call is TRBV11-2, the J call TRBJ1-2, with 8 bases aligning to TRBD1. Per germline, CDR1 SGHAT and CDR2 FQNNGV. CDR3 length: 16 residues. After removal of 4 bases from V and 2 bases from J, the junction contained 9 bases not matched to a gene. The CDR3 DNA reads as TGTGCCAGCAGCTCCCCTCGACAGGGGAGGAACTATGGCTACACCTTC. Its protein is CASSSPRQGRNYGYTF.

The rearrangement joins TRBV2 to TRBJ2-1, with TRBD1 matching over 10 bases. CDR1 SNHLY and CDR2 FYNNEI come from the germline V gene. This CDR3 is built from 15 residues. J lost 6 bases, V lost 6 bases, and 8 bases had no gene match. The CDR3 DNA follows: TGTGCCAGCAGCCGGACAGGGGGTGGCTCCAATGAGCAGTTCTTC. Its protein is CASSRTGGGSNEQFF.

This chain links TRBV28 with TRBJ1-2; 10 nucleotides line up with TRBD1. CDR3 length equals 17 residues. The germline V gene encodes CDR1 MDHEN and CDR2 SYDVKM. The V segment lost 4 bases and the J segment 1 base; nucleotides outside the gene matches: 9. The CDR3 loop reads CASSSPTGQGFNYGYTF. The CDR3 bases are TGTGCCAGCAGTTCCCCCACGGGACAGGGGTTTAACTATGGCTACACCTTC.

This chain uses TRBV3-1 (or the pseudogene TRBV3-2) with TRBJ2-1; D gene ambiguous. V was clipped by 0 bases and J by 7 bases, with 7 bases between them. The CDR3 has 13 residues. From germline, CDR1 is LGHDT and CDR2 YNNKEL (reference sequence). For the CDR3, the DNA is TGTGCCAGCAGCCAAGATTGGCGGAATGAGCAGTTCTTC. Encoded protein: CASSQDWRNEQFF.

The chain combines TRBV3-1 (or the pseudogene TRBV3-2) with TRBJ1-1; D call uncertain. CDR1 LGHDT and CDR2 YNNKEL come from the germline V gene (reference sequence). With 3 bases removed from V and 1 base from J, the gap between germline ends came to 9 bases. This CDR3 has 14 residues. This chain's CDR3 is CASSHYRQNTEAFF. CDR3 sequence (DNA): TGTGCCAGCAGCCATTATAGACAGAACACTGAAGCTTTCTTT.

A single count supports this clone. The chain has TRBV5-1 and TRBJ1-1, with 11 bases matching TRBD1. V dropped 4 bases and J dropped 5; count of bases not matched to a gene: 10. The CDR3 has 16 amino acids. Germline CDR1 SGHRS, CDR2 YFSETQ. CDR3 DNA sequence: TGCGCCAGCAGCCCTTGGGACAGGGGGGATGTGACTGAAGCTTTCTTT. This gives the protein CASSPWDRGDVTEAFF.

This rearrangement joins TRBV19 to TRBJ1-3; D is uncertain. Germline V gene sequence: CDR1 LNHDA, CDR2 SQIVND (reference sequence). This CDR3 is 15 amino acids long. V was cut by 4 bases and J by 3 bases, with 13 bases left in between. Written as DNA, the CDR3 is TGTGCCAGTAGTAAGAACCTGGGCTATGGAAACACCATATATTTT. It yields the protein CASSKNLGYGNTIYF.

J is TRBJ2-1 and V is TRBV28; 7 bases align to TRBD2. The junction had 9 bases not matched to a gene; V was cut back by 1 base and J by 6 bases. Looked up from germline, CDR1 is MDHEN and CDR2 is SYDVKM. This CDR3 spans 16 amino acids. CDR3 coding DNA: TGTGCCAGCAGTTTATTGGCGGGAGATACCGCCAATGAGCAGTTCTTC. It is translated as CASSLLAGDTANEQFF.

The chain uses TRBV10-3 and TRBJ1-2, with TRBD1 matching over 10 bases. Germline trimming cut 6 bases from V and 6 bases from J; bases unmatched to any gene: 4. This CDR3 has 13 residues. Germline-derived CDR1 and CDR2 are ENHRY and SYGVKD. Written as DNA, the CDR3 is TGTGCCATCAGGACAGGGGGCAGGGATGGCTACACCTTC. Translation gives CAIRTGGRDGYTF.

The J gene is TRBJ1-1, the V gene TRBV28, with D tentatively TRBD1 (5 bases). Germline assignment: CDR1 MDHEN and CDR2 SYDVKM. V gave up 6 bases and J gave up 7 bases, with 15 bases separating them. The CDR3 sequence is 13 residues long. CDR3 coding DNA: TGTGCCAGCAGCCCAAATCTCGACAGTGAAGCTTTCTTT. This encodes CASSPNLDSEAFF.